A single sample is the source of the 22 T cell receptor beta chains below, sequenced in a study of T cell changes during pregnancy in multiple sclerosis. Sequencing used immunoSEQ multiplex PCR; TCRdb keeps in-frame clones, though not all of them. The sample lists about 37,000 clones; roughly nine tenths were seen once. Specimen: CD4+ T cells from peripheral blood mononuclear cells, collected in the third trimester of pregnancy. The origin of the receptors is a female donor in good health, enrolled as a control in a pregnancy study.

This sequence joins TRBV18 and TRBJ2-7; TRBD1 aligns across 7 bases. The V gene's germline CDR1 is KGHSH and CDR2 LQKENI. V gave up 6 bases and J gave up 5 bases; unmatched junction bases: 4. This CDR3 has 12 amino acids. Here the CDR3 DNA reads TGTGCCAGCTCCCAGACAGGGAACGAGCAGTACTTC. Its translation is CASSQTGNEQYF.

The chain has TRBV14 and TRBJ2-3; the match to TRBD2 covers 8 bases. The CDR3 sequence is 16 residues long. Germline trimming cut 2 bases from V and 2 bases from J; bases unmatched to any gene: 6. Germline V gene sequence: CDR1 SGHDN, CDR2 FVKESK. CDR3 residues: CASSQLAGSFTDTQYF. CDR3 DNA sequence: TGTGCCAGCAGCCAATTAGCGGGAAGTTTCACAGATACGCAGTATTTT.

This clone has only a few counts. V and J are TRBV5-5 and TRBJ1-2, with 8 bases matching TRBD1. Germline lookup yields CDR1 SGHKS and CDR2 YYEKEE (reference sequence). V gave up 0 bases and J gave up 2 bases; unmatched junction bases: 9. The CDR3 extends over 17 amino acids. The CDR3 DNA sequence: TGTGCCAGCAGCTTGGTTCCGCAGTGGGACAGGAACTATGGCTACACCTTC. This translates into CASSLVPQWDRNYGYTF.

The CDR3 protein is CASNPQGNQPQHF. The CDR3 nucleotides read TGTGCCAGCAATCCTCAGGGGAATCAGCCCCAGCATTTT. This chain links TRBV2 with TRBJ1-5; D possibly corresponds to TRBD1 (6 bases). The CDR3 runs 13 residues. CDR1 SNHLY and CDR2 FYNNEI come from the germline V gene. V lost 7 bases, J lost 4 bases, and 11 bases lay in between.

In DNA form, the CDR3 reads TGTGCCAGCAGCCGGGGGGCGGGTAGCCGGGCCCAGTACTTC. The encoded protein is CASSRGAGSRAQYF. The chain is built from TRBV5-6 and TRBJ2-5; D is possibly TRBD2 (7 bases). The length of the CDR3 is 14 residues. Trimming removed 4 bases at V and 9 bases at J, with 19 bases between. The germline gives CDR1 SGHDT, CDR2 YYEEEE.

CDR3 nucleotides: TGTGCCAGCAGTTTCAGATTGCGTTTAGCGGGATGGACAGATACGCAGTATTTT. Translating it yields CASSFRLRLAGWTDTQYF. The V call is TRBV28, the J call TRBJ2-3, with 8 bases lining up with TRBD2. This CDR3 has 18 amino acids. Germline CDR1 reads MDHEN; CDR2 reads SYDVKM. Trimming cost V 3 bases and J 3 bases; bases outside gene matches: 14.

Only one count was recorded for this clone. The rearrangement joins TRBV5-1 to TRBJ1-1, with D possibly TRBD1 on 5 matching bases. The V gene lost 0 bases and the J gene lost 3 bases, with 9 bases spanning the gap. Germline assignment: CDR1 SGHRS and CDR2 YFSETQ. The CDR3 is 14 residues long. The CDR3 DNA sequence: TGCGCCAGCAGCTTGGACGGGGGTTACACTGAAGCTTTCTTT. Translating gives CASSLDGGYTEAFF.

The V and J genes are TRBV11-1 and TRBJ2-5; tentatively, D is TRBD2 (8 bases). Germline V gene sequence: CDR1 SGHAT, CDR2 FQDESV (reference sequence). V lost 5 bases and J 2 bases, leaving 15 bases between the germline ends. This CDR3 region has 15 residues. The CDR3 nucleotides are TGTGCCAGCAGCCCCGGGGGGGACAGACAAGAGACCCAGTACTTC. This translates into CASSPGGDRQETQYF.

The V and J genes are TRBV29-1 and TRBJ2-7; D ambiguous. Germline V gene data show CDR1 as SQVTM and CDR2 as ANQGSEA. Trimming pared 5 bases from V and 0 bases from J, leaving 11 bases between. CDR3 length: 13 amino acids. The CDR3 nucleotides read TGCAGCGTTCGTGCTGGGCTCTCCTACGAGCAGTACTTC. Protein product: CSVRAGLSYEQYF.

The V and J genes are TRBV5-1 and TRBJ2-3; 9 nucleotides line up with TRBD2. The trim removed 4 bases at V and 4 bases at J, leaving 19 bases unmatched. This CDR3 is built from 19 residues. CDR1 and CDR2 (germline): SGHRS, YFSETQ. The CDR3 here is CASSGLPSGDPRLPDTQYF. The CDR3 coding sequence is TGCGCCAGCAGCGGCCTCCCTAGCGGGGACCCCCGGCTCCCAGATACGCAGTATTTT.

Note on this clone: At one boundary the junction diverges from the germline segment, which might be a read error. The V and J genes are TRBV9 and TRBJ2-3; the match to TRBD2 covers 8 bases. Germline V gene lookup returns CDR1 SGDLS and CDR2 YYNGEE. The CDR3 is 13 residues long. The CDR3 loop reads CASSVAPTSALVF. The CDR3 bases are TGTGCCAGCAGCGTAGCGCCGACTAGCGCACTTGTATTT.

The chain recombines TRBV5-6 with TRBJ2-1, with D unresolved. The CDR3 has 16 residues. In germline, CDR1 is SGHDT, CDR2 YYEEEE. The germline V and J ends were trimmed by 1 base and 1 base, with 12 bases remaining between them. CDR3 amino acids: CASSLRVTRSYNEQFF. The CDR3 DNA reads as TGTGCCAGCAGCTTGCGCGTTACCCGTTCCTACAATGAGCAGTTCTTC.

CDR3 DNA sequence: TGTGCCAGCAGTTCGACAGGGGTCTCCTACAATGAGCAGTTCTTC. Its protein product is CASSSTGVSYNEQFF. The chain joins TRBV28 to TRBJ2-1; 8 positions agree with TRBD1. From germline, CDR1 is MDHEN and CDR2 SYDVKM. The CDR3 is 15 amino acids. V shed 4 bases, J shed 0 bases, and the junction held 2 bases outside the gene matches.

The J gene is TRBJ1-2, the V gene TRBV7-9, with unresolved D. Trimming cost V 1 base and J 6 bases, with 15 bases left between them. Germline CDR1 reads SEHNR; CDR2 reads FQNEAQ (reference sequence). The CDR3 runs to 15 residues. CDR3 protein: CASSLEAGRGHGYTF. CDR3 in DNA: TGTGCCAGCAGCTTAGAGGCGGGTAGAGGTCATGGCTACACCTTC.

This clone showed up just a few times. The chain combines TRBV4-3 with TRBJ1-1; TRBD1 is a possible D gene (6 bases). Germline V CDR1 and CDR2: LGHNA, YSLEER. The V end was cut by 0 bases, the J end by 2 bases, with 10 bases between. CDR3 length: 15 amino acids. The CDR3 DNA reads as TGCGCCAGCAGCCAAGATGAACAGGGAAACACTGAAGCTTTCTTT. This encodes CASSQDEQGNTEAFF.

The rearrangement uses TRBV6-5 and TRBJ2-2, with unresolved D. CDR1 and CDR2 from the germline V gene are MNHEY and SVGAGI. CDR3 length equals 15 residues. Trimming pared 0 bases from V and 7 bases from J, leaving 12 bases between. The CDR3 region has the DNA TGTGCCAGCAGTTACTCCACAGCTCCTCACGGGGAGCTGTTTTTT. Translated: CASSYSTAPHGELFF.

The chain joins TRBV19 to TRBJ2-1; maybe TRBD2 (6 bases). CDR1 is LNHDA and CDR2 is SQIVND in the germline V gene (reference sequence). This CDR3 has 13 residues. Trimming pared 1 base from V and 8 bases from J, leaving 9 bases between. The CDR3 spells CASSIAGEDEQFF. As DNA, the CDR3 is TGTGCCAGTAGTATAGCGGGGGAGGATGAGCAGTTCTTC. Full variable domain (missing parts from reference TRBV19 and TRBJ2-1): DGGITQSPKYLFRKEGQNVTLSCEQNLNHDAMYWYRQDPGQGLRLIYYSQIVNDFQKGDIAEGYSVSREKKESFPLTVTSAQKNPTAFYLCASSIAGEDEQFFGPGTRLTVL.

The rearrangement links TRBV27 to TRBJ1-1; the match to TRBD1 covers 7 bases. The CDR3 spans 15 residues. With 3 bases clipped from V and 5 bases from J, the junction kept 9 bases outside the gene matches. Germline assignment: CDR1 MNHEY and CDR2 SMNVEV (reference sequence). CDR3 DNA: TGTGCCAGCAGTTTCAGGGGGGCCTCTGGAACTGAAGCTTTCTTT. Protein sequence: CASSFRGASGTEAFF.

This clone was observed a handful of times. The chain couples TRBV7-9 to TRBJ2-7, with 7 bases identical to TRBD1. The junction had 1 base not matched to a gene; V was cut back by 4 bases and J by 1 base. Germline V lookup: CDR1 SEHNR, CDR2 FQNEAQ (reference sequence). CDR3 length: 13 amino acids. The chain's CDR3 is CASSSQGSYEQYF. In DNA, the CDR3 is TGTGCCAGCAGCTCACAGGGGTCCTACGAGCAGTACTTC.

This clone was counted a single time. The chain recombines TRBV28 with TRBJ2-7; 12 bases agree with TRBD2. CDR1 is MDHEN and CDR2 is SYDVKM in the germline V gene. V lost 5 bases, J lost 2 bases, and 10 bases stayed unmatched. CDR3 size: 17 residues. In DNA form, the CDR3 reads TGTGCCAGCAGTCCCCCGGGACTAGCGGGTCTTACCTACGAGCAGTACTTC. Amino acid sequence: CASSPPGLAGLTYEQYF.

The chain couples TRBV18 to TRBJ1-5; 8 nucleotides agree with TRBD1. Per germline, CDR1 KGHSH and CDR2 LQKENI. The length of the CDR3 is 16 residues. With V trimmed by 5 bases and J by 6 bases, 12 bases remained unmatched. The DNA for the CDR3 is TGTGCCAGCTCAAGATCGCCGACAGGGGAGGTTCAGCCCCAGCATTTT. Protein sequence: CASSRSPTGEVQPQHF. The whole variable domain, filled in from reference TRBV18 and TRBJ1-5, reads NAGVMQNPRHLVRRRGQEARLRCSPMKGHSHVYWYRQLPEEGLKFMVYLQKENIIDESGMPKERFSAEFPKEGPSILRIQQVVRGDSAAYFCASSRSPTGEVQPQHFGDGTRLSIL.

This chain links TRBV19 with TRBJ2-5; 8 nucleotides match TRBD2. Trimming took 5 bases from V and 7 from J; bases not matched to a gene: 6. The CDR3 loop spans 13 amino acids. CDR1 is LNHDA, CDR2 SQIVND, per germline (reference sequence). The CDR3 DNA reads TGTGCCAGTAGTCCGACTAGCGAGGGGACCCAGTACTTC. Protein sequence: CASSPTSEGTQYF.